Following are 26 T cell receptor beta chains from one sample sequenced in a study of cytomegalovirus exposure and HLA in healthy donors (dated by TCRdb to the late 2010s). The protocol used for the library was the immunoSEQ multiplex PCR assay. For the multiplex PCR, a mixture combining 60 forward primers for TCR Vbeta segments and 13 reverse primers for TCR Jbeta segments was used. What TCRdb holds here is the immuneACCESS table cut down to in-frame rearrangements. Part of the clones is not present; checked against another copy, under half of the missing clones reflect an unresolved V gene, and the others are unexplained. This sample comprises around 130,000 clones, roughly 85% of them detected only once. Together, the top ten hold approximately 1.2% of the sample. Sequencing was carried out using PBMCs. These TCRs come from a boy aged 5-17 years in good health and CMV-seronegative.

J is TRBJ2-1 and V is TRBV4-2; tentative D call: TRBD2 (6 bases). The germline V gene encodes CDR1 LGHNA and CDR2 YNFKEQ. Trimming stripped 10 bases from V and 7 bases from J, with 11 bases between. The CDR3 runs to 11 residues. In DNA, the CDR3 is TGTGCCACCGAGGAGGGGAATGAGCAGTTCTTC. It is translated as CATEEGNEQFF.

The chain uses TRBV2 and TRBJ2-1; tentatively, D is TRBD1 (6 bases). Germline CDR1 and CDR2: SNHLY and FYNNEI. The CDR3 has 13 amino acids. Trimming left V 10 bases short and J 1 base short, with 11 bases between. CDR3 sequence: CATADSSYNEQFF. DNA of the CDR3: TGTGCCACCGCGGACAGTTCCTACAATGAGCAGTTCTTC.

The rearrangement uses TRBV6-4 and TRBJ2-5; D ambiguous. CDR3 size: 13 residues. V lost 9 bases and J 3 bases, leaving 14 bases between the germline ends. Germline CDR1 is MRHNA and CDR2 is SNTAGT. CDR3: CASSREEKETQYF. CDR3 sequence (DNA): TGTGCCAGTAGTCGTGAGGAGAAAGAGACCCAGTACTTC.

The chain combines TRBV6-6 with TRBJ2-2, with D unresolved. Trimming stripped 6 bases from V and 0 bases from J, with 11 bases between. Per germline, CDR1 MNHNY and CDR2 SVGAGI (reference sequence). This CDR3 spans 15 amino acids. CDR3 sequence reads: CASSLFIPNTGELFF. CDR3 coding DNA: TGTGCCAGCAGCTTGTTTATCCCGAACACCGGGGAGCTGTTTTTT.

CDR3 DNA sequence: TGTGCCAGCAGTGATCAGGGTACCGGGACTATCCTCTACGAGCAGTACTTC. This sequence encodes CASSDQGTGTILYEQYF. The chain is built from TRBV6-1 and TRBJ2-7; 7 bases are shared with TRBD2. The CDR3 has 17 amino acids. Trimming at V came to 3 bases and at J to 3 bases, leaving 14 bases not matched to a gene. The germline V gene encodes CDR1 MNHNS and CDR2 SASEGT.

The chain is built from TRBV6-5 and TRBJ1-1; D unclear. The germline gives CDR1 MNHEY, CDR2 SVGAGI. The V and J ends lost 2 bases and 3 bases respectively, with 10 bases between them. The CDR3 is made up of 14 amino acids. The CDR3 sequence is CASSYGSVYTEAFF. CDR3 sequence (DNA): TGTGCCAGCAGTTACGGCAGTGTATACACTGAAGCTTTCTTT.

This sequence joins TRBV5-1 and TRBJ2-7; no clear D gene. Germline CDR1 is SGHRS and CDR2 is YFSETQ. V lost 5 bases and J 2 bases, leaving 11 bases between the germline ends. The CDR3 extends over 13 amino acids. For the CDR3, the DNA is TGCGCCAGCAGGGTCACAGCACCCTACGAGCAGTACTTC. Amino acids: CASRVTAPYEQYF.

This clone was seen once. The rearrangement joins TRBV19 to TRBJ2-1; TRBD2 agrees at 11 bases. CDR3 size: 14 residues. Unmatched junction bases numbered 2, after V lost 5 bases and J lost 5 bases. The germline V gene encodes CDR1 LNHDA and CDR2 SQIVND (reference sequence). CDR3 DNA sequence: TGTGCCAGTAGTGAACTAGCGGGGGACAATGAGCAGTTCTTC. Translating it yields CASSELAGDNEQFF.

The genes are TRBV5-8 and TRBJ2-3; tentative D call: TRBD2 (5 bases). V dropped 1 base and J dropped 0 bases, with 15 bases sitting between them. Germline CDR1 reads SGHTS; CDR2 reads YDEGEE. CDR3 size: 17 residues. CDR3 region: CASSLSPLAASTDTQYF. The CDR3 DNA is TGTGCCAGCAGCTTGAGCCCTCTAGCAGCTAGCACAGATACGCAGTATTTT.

The chain uses TRBV2 and TRBJ2-3, with 10 bases fitting TRBD2. Germline V gene lookup returns CDR1 SNHLY and CDR2 FYNNEI. The J segment lost 7 bases and the V segment lost 8 bases, leaving 9 bases of the junction unmatched. The CDR3 extends over 14 amino acids. The CDR3 DNA follows: TGTGCCAGCGGCCTAGCGGGAGCACAGTATACGCAGTATTTT. This encodes CASGLAGAQYTQYF.

The chain combines TRBV25-1 with TRBJ2-1; TRBD2 is a possible D gene (6 bases). The CDR3 runs 16 residues. Germline V gene sequence: CDR1 MGHDK, CDR2 SYGVNS. Trimming took off 2 bases at V and 7 bases at J, with 18 bases between the two ends. The CDR3 nucleotides are TGTGCCAGCAGTGAACTCGGAGGCCCAGGGAGGAATGAGCAGTTCTTC. It is translated as CASSELGGPGRNEQFF. Together with reference TRBV25-1 and TRBJ2-1, the CDR3 gives the full variable domain: EADIYQTPRYLVIGTGKKITLECSQTMGHDKMYWYQQDPGMELHLIHYSYGVNSTEKGDLSSESTVSRIRTEHFPLTLESARPSHTSQYLCASSELGGPGRNEQFFGPGTRLTVL.

The V and J genes are TRBV15 and TRBJ2-5; TRBD2 aligns across 11 bases. The CDR3 covers 15 residues. V shed 0 bases, J shed 5 bases, and the junction held 2 bases outside the gene matches. CDR1 is LNHNV, CDR2 YYDKDF, per germline (reference sequence). CDR3 sequence: CATSRETSGSETQYF. Here the CDR3 DNA reads TGTGCCACCAGCAGAGAAACTAGCGGGAGCGAGACCCAGTACTTC.

The J gene is TRBJ2-1, the V gene TRBV6-1; TRBD2 is a possible D gene (6 bases). CDR1 and CDR2 from the germline V gene are MNHNS and SASEGT. The CDR3 is 13 residues long. V was clipped by 8 bases and J by 9 bases, with 17 bases between them. CDR3 sequence: CASVLSRDSEQFF. CDR3 bases: TGTGCCAGCGTTCTATCCCGGGACTCTGAGCAGTTCTTC.

The rearrangement uses TRBV6-1 and TRBJ1-1, with D hard to call. Trimming stripped 2 bases from V and 3 bases from J, with 13 bases between. The CDR3 is made up of 15 amino acids. CDR1 and CDR2 (germline): MNHNS, SASEGT. The CDR3: CASSEIRVVDTEAFF. The CDR3 nucleotides read TGTGCCAGCAGTGAAATTCGGGTAGTGGACACTGAAGCTTTCTTT.

V gene TRBV23-1 combines with J gene TRBJ2-3, with a tentative D call TRBD1 (6 bases). TRBV23-1 is placed among ORFs of uncertain function. Trimming took off 8 bases at V and 5 bases at J, with 20 bases between the two ends. The CDR3 totals 15 residues. CDR3 DNA: TGCGCCAGCCTCTTGGAGACAGGAGAAAGAGATACGCAGTATTTT. Its translation is CASLLETGERDTQYF.

The chain carries TRBV7-6 and TRBJ2-7; the D gene is possibly TRBD2 (5 bases). Germline V gene lookup returns CDR1 SGHVS and CDR2 FNYEAQ. This CDR3 has 15 residues. Trimming stripped 7 bases from V and 0 bases from J, with 16 bases between. CDR3: CASTLSLDPSYEQYF. Here the CDR3 DNA reads TGTGCCAGCACCCTTTCACTAGACCCCTCCTACGAGCAGTACTTC. The variable domain in full, completed from reference TRBV7-6 and TRBJ2-7, reads GAGVSQSPRYKVTKRGQDVALRCDPISGHVSLYWYRQALGQGPEFLTYFNYEAQQDKSGLPNDRFSAERPEGSISTLTIQRTEQRDSAMYRCASTLSLDPSYEQYFGPGTRLTVT.

J is TRBJ1-1 and V is TRBV6-1, with D uncertain. Trimming removed 1 base from V and 5 bases from J, with 8 bases in between. Germline loops: CDR1 MNHNS, CDR2 SASEGT. The CDR3 runs to 13 residues. CDR3 DNA: TGTGCCAGCAGTGAAGTGGTCGGGACTGAAGCTTTCTTT. Translation: CASSEVVGTEAFF.

Notes on this clone: At one end the junction does not follow the germline gene, possibly because of a read error. The V call is TRBV29-1, the J call TRBJ2-1; 15 bases line up with TRBD2. The CDR3 is 15 residues long. CDR1 is SQVTM, CDR2 ANQGSEA, per germline. CDR3 protein: CSVDPVGGTSGRLLF. The CDR3 DNA sequence: TGCAGCGTTGACCCCGTCGGGGGGACTAGCGGGAGGCTGCTCTTC.

The CDR3 loop is CASSWAEGTSGTGELFF. The CDR3, as DNA: TGTGCCAGCAGCTGGGCGGAAGGGACTAGCGGGACCGGGGAGCTGTTTTTT. The rearrangement joins TRBV5-8 to TRBJ2-2; TRBD2 matches at 12 bases. V trimming: 3 bases; J trimming: 5 bases; junction bases outside the gene matches: 8. CDR1 and CDR2 (germline): SGHTS, YDEGEE. CDR3 length equals 17 residues.

The V gene is TRBV7-8, the J gene TRBJ1-5, with 7 positions matching TRBD1. The V gene's germline CDR1 is SGHVS and CDR2 FQNEAQ. The CDR3 extends over 15 amino acids. Losses at the gene ends were 5 bases for V and 4 bases for J; bases not matched to a gene: 8. The CDR3 sequence is CASSPKRGQNQPQHF. The CDR3 coding sequence is TGTGCCAGCAGCCCCAAGAGGGGGCAGAATCAGCCCCAGCATTTT. The full variable domain, in which reference TRBV7-8 and TRBJ1-5 provide the parts outside the CDR3, is GAGVSQSPRYKVAKRGQDVALRCDPISGHVSLFWYQQALGQGPEFLTYFQNEAQLDKSGLPSDRFFAERPEGSVSTLKIQRTQQEDSAVYLCASSPKRGQNQPQHFGDGTRLSIL.

V and J are TRBV6-5 and TRBJ1-2; 8 bases agree with TRBD1. V lost 0 bases and J lost 8; bases outside the gene matches: 5. This CDR3 region has 14 residues. Germline V CDR1 and CDR2: MNHEY, SVGAGI. In DNA, the CDR3 is TGTGCCAGCAGTTACTCGGGCAGGGGGCAGGGCTACACCTTC. Encoded protein: CASSYSGRGQGYTF.

The genes are TRBV5-4 and TRBJ1-2; 8 bases agree with TRBD1. This CDR3 is built from 14 residues. V lost 4 bases and J lost 2; bases outside the gene matches: 4. Germline lookup yields CDR1 SGHNT and CDR2 YYREEE (reference sequence). CDR3 DNA sequence: TGTGCCAGCAGCCTTGACAGGGGCAACTATGGCTACACCTTC. It yields the protein CASSLDRGNYGYTF.

This clone was observed a handful of times. This chain links TRBV5-1 with TRBJ2-5; 8 bases match TRBD1. V was pared by 4 bases and J by 2 bases, with 7 bases of the junction left unmatched. This CDR3 region has 15 residues. Looked up from germline, CDR1 is SGHRS and CDR2 is YFSETQ. In DNA, the CDR3 is TGCGCCAGCAGCCGGGTACAGGGGGATCAAGAGACCCAGTACTTC. Translation gives CASSRVQGDQETQYF.

The gene calls are TRBV7-2 and TRBJ1-1; D perhaps matches TRBD1 (5 bases). The CDR3 covers 14 residues. Germline V gene lookup returns CDR1 SGHTA and CDR2 FQGNSA. Trimming stripped 4 bases from V and 4 bases from J, with 13 bases between. CDR3 bases: TGTGCCAGCAGCTCGTGGACACAGTCCACTGAAGCTTTCTTT. Protein: CASSSWTQSTEAFF.

The V gene is TRBV7-6, the J gene TRBJ2-2, with a possible D match to TRBD1 (6 bases). Germline-derived CDR1 and CDR2 are SGHVS and FNYEAQ. V was pared by 3 bases and J by 7 bases, with 12 bases between. This CDR3 has 14 amino acids. This chain's CDR3 is CASSLGHEIGELFF. In DNA form, the CDR3 reads TGTGCCAGCAGCTTGGGACACGAAATCGGGGAGCTGTTTTTT.

V usage is TRBV6-5 and J usage is TRBJ2-1; 11 nucleotides line up with TRBD2. This CDR3 is built from 13 residues. Trimming at V came to 6 bases and at J to 5 bases, leaving 0 bases not matched to a gene. CDR1 is MNHEY and CDR2 is SVGAGI in the germline V gene. The CDR3 nucleotides read TGTGCCAGCAGGGGACTAGCGGACAATGAGCAGTTCTTC. This sequence encodes CASRGLADNEQFF.